The rows below give T cell receptor beta chains drawn from one sample of a study of T cells in Graves' hyperthyroidism and ophthalmopathy. MiXCR was run by TCRdb on the multiplex PCR reads, yielding one entry per CDR3 protein. The data show around 560,000 distinct CDR3 sequences, around 15% seen once. Specimen: blood. Receptor source: a woman aged 18-29 years with Graves' hyperthyroidism. The CDR3 runs from the conserved cysteine through the conserved F or W. D genes are given only for firm matches. Clone size is given for some rows only: seen once, a few or many times, or a class if the clone is expanded.

J gene | V gene | clone size | D gene | CDR3 protein
TRBJ2-1 | TRBV30 | . | . | CAWSVISNEQFF
TRBJ2-5 | TRBV5-6 | many | TRBD2 | CASSLEGLAVFGTQYF
TRBJ2-1 | TRBV20-1 | many | TRBD2 | CSAGLSGGPNEQFF
TRBJ2-3 | TRBV5-1 | many | . | CASSGGGGLADTQYF
TRBJ2-1 | TRBV4-1 | few | . | CASSQDLRGNEQFF
TRBJ1-6 | TRBV7-2 | few | TRBD1 | CASRRIQGYNSPLHF
TRBJ1-2 | TRBV5-1 | . | . | CASSYRENYGYTF
TRBJ2-3 | TRBV10-2 | . | . | CASRVLSTDTQYF
TRBJ2-3 | TRBV6-1 | many | . | CASTEIGTDTQYF
TRBJ2-3 | TRBV11-2 | many | . | CASNVAAGSTDTQYF
TRBJ2-5 | TRBV20-1 | . | . | CSASDPWGERETQYF
TRBJ2-3 | TRBV3-1 | many | TRBD2 | CASSPRTSGKLTDTQYF
TRBJ2-7 | TRBV5-4 | . | TRBD2 | CASSSDSGGSSYEQYF
TRBJ2-3 | TRBV7-8 | few | TRBD2 | CASSLLSSGGTDTQYF
TRBJ2-7 | TRBV2 | many | TRBD2 | CASSRGLGGAYEQYF
TRBJ2-7 | TRBV7-2 | many | . | CASSLAGSNFMYEQYF
TRBJ1-5 | TRBV15 | . | . | CATSRGQYSNQPQHF
TRBJ2-5 | TRBV11-2 | many | . | CASSLDWGGNLRNRQETQYF
TRBJ1-1 | TRBV18 | . | TRBD1 | CASSPATGGNTEAFF
TRBJ2-7 | TRBV20-1 | . | . | CSARRAGGGAYEQYF
TRBJ1-4 | TRBV4-2 | . | . | CASSLWDTEKLFF
TRBJ2-3 | TRBV20-1 | few | TRBD2 | CSAFPRGGPPHTQYF
TRBJ1-1 | TRBV6-2/TRBV6-3 | many | . | CASSYHPGDTEAFF
TRBJ2-2 | TRBV7-9 | few | . | CASSQGSGTTGELFF
TRBJ1-1 | TRBV20-1 | few | . | CSASREGINTEAFF
TRBJ2-6 | TRBV20-1 | many | TRBD1 | CSAKKQGAGGANVLTF
TRBJ2-5 | TRBV11-2 | many | TRBD2 | CASSLGLASFKETQYF
TRBJ2-5 | TRBV7-2 | many | . | CASSDSGQETQYF
TRBJ2-1 | TRBV4-1 | many | TRBD1 | CASSQMGTGTNEQFF
TRBJ2-2 | TRBV11-2 | many | TRBD2 | CASRTSGVNTGELFF
TRBJ1-1 | TRBV15 | . | . | CATRSDTEAFF
TRBJ2-3 | TRBV4-2 | . | . | CASSQEGSTDTQYF
TRBJ1-2 | TRBV12-3/TRBV12-4 | many | . | CASSPDIYGYTF
TRBJ2-5 | TRBV12-3/TRBV12-4 | many | TRBD1 | CASSILTGGTETQYF
TRBJ2-7 | TRBV19 | few | TRBD2 | CASSWAGGSSYEQYF
TRBJ2-1 | TRBV3-1 | many | TRBD2 | CASSQDPDRTSGRFDEQFF
TRBJ1-2 | TRBV9 | . | . | CASSVTTQGRGYTF
TRBJ1-2 | TRBV9 | few | TRBD1 | CASSAGDSWGYTF
TRBJ2-2 | TRBV3-1 | many | TRBD2 | CASSPPERGSTGELFF
TRBJ1-1 | TRBV28 | many | TRBD1 | CASRRDRGPLNTEAFF
TRBJ2-7 | TRBV3-1 | . | . | CASSLSREEQYF
TRBJ2-2 | TRBV7-8 | few | . | CASTVRAGRTGELFF
TRBJ2-6 | TRBV4-1 | . | TRBD1 | CASSHGQGLYSGANVLTF
TRBJ2-7 | TRBV12-3/TRBV12-4 | many | TRBD1 | CASRPGQGAREQYF
TRBJ1-1 | TRBV12-3/TRBV12-4 | . | TRBD1 | CASSGQAGVNTEAFF
TRBJ2-1 | TRBV2 | many | . | CATRTDILENEQFF
TRBJ1-1 | TRBV6-2/TRBV6-3 | many | . | CASSLDGTNTEAFF
TRBJ2-1 | TRBV5-1 | few | . | CASSPSGLEYNEQFF
TRBJ2-1 | TRBV12-3/TRBV12-4 | . | . | CASALSDYNEQFF
TRBJ2-1 | TRBV2 | . | . | CASSEGFNNEQFF
TRBJ1-2 | TRBV3-1 | few | . | CASSQGQGRFYGYTF
TRBJ2-7 | TRBV28 | many | . | CASSLSPLTDTRYEQYF
TRBJ2-1 | TRBV20-1 | many | . | CSARIQKSYNEQFF
TRBJ1-2 | TRBV6-1 | many | . | CASRDLIKGYTF